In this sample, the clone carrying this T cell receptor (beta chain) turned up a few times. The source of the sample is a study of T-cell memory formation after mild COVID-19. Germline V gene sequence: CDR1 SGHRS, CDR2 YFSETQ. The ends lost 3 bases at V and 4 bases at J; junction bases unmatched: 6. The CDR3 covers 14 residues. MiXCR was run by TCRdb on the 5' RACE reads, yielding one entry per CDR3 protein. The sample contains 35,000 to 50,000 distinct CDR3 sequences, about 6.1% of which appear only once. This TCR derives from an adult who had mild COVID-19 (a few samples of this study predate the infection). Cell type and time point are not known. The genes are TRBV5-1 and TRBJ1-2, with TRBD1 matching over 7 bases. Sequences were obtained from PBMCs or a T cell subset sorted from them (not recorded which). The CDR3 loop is CASSSLGTVYGYTF. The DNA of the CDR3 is TGCGCCAGCAGCTCGCTCGGGACAGTCTATGGCTACACCTTC.